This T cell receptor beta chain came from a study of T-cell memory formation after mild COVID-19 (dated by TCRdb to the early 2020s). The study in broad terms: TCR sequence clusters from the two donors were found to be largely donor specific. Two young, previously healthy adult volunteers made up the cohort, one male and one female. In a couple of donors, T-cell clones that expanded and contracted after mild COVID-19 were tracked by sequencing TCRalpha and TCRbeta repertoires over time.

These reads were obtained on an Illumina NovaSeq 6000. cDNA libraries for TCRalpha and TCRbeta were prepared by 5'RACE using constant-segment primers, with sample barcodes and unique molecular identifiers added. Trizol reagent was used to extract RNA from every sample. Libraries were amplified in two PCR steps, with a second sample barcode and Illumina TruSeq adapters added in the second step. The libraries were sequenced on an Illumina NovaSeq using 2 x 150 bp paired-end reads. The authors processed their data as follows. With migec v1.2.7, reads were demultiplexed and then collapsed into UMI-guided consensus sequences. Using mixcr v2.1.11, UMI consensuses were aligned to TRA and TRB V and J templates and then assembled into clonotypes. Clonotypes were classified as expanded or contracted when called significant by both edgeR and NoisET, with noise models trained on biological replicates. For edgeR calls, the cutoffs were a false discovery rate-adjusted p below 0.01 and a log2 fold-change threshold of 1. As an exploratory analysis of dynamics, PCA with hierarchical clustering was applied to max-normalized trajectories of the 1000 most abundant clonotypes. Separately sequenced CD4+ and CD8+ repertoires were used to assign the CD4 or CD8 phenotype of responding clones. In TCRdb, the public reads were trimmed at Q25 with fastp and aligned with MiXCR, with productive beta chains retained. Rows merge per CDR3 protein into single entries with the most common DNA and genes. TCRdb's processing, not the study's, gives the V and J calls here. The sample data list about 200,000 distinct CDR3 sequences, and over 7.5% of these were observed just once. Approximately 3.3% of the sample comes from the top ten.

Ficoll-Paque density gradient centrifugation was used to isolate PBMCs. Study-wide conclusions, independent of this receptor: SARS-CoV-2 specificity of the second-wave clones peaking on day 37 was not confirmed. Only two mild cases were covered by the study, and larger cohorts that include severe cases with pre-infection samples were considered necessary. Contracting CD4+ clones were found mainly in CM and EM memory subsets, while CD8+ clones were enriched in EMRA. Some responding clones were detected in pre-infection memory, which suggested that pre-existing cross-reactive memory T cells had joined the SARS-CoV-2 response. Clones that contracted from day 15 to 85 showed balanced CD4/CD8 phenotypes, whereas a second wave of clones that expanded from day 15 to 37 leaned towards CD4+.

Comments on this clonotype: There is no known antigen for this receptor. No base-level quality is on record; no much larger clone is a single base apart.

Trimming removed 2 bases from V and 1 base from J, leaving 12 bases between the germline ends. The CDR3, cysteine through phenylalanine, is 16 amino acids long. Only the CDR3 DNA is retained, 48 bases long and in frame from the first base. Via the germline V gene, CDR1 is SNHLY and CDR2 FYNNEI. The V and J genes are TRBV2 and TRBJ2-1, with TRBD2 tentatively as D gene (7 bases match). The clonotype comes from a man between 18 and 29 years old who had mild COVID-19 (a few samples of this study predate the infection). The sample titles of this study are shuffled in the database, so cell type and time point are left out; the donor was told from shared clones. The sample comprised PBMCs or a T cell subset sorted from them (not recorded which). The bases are TGTGCCAGCAGTGAAAACGGGGGGCCTTCCTACAATGAGCAGTTCTTC. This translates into CASSENGGPSYNEQFF.